A single T cell receptor beta chain is shown here with its context. Its cognate antigen is unknown. The data are from a study of Graves' ophthalmopathy and Graves' hyperthyroidism. Study details: Stable hyperthyroidism denotes an absence of ophthalmopathy throughout 18 months of follow-up. Study-wide findings and caveats: A 13-signature model separated ophthalmopathy from stable hyperthyroidism, reaching around 90% sensitivity and less than 82% specificity cross-validated.

Germline CDR1 SEHNR, CDR2 FQNEAQ (reference sequence). The CDR3 runs to 15 residues. The V segment lost 8 bases and the J segment 4 bases; nucleotides outside the gene matches: 13. CDR3 regions of TCR beta were amplified from RNA transcripts. HTBI primers served in a first-round RT-PCR, which a second-round multiplex PCR followed. One entry per CDR3 protein results from TCRdb running MiXCR on the multiplex PCR reads. Altogether around 1,200,000 distinct CDR3 sequences are present, roughly two fifths being singletons, with the ten largest covering more than 9.5%. The clonotype originates from an adult man with Graves' hyperthyroidism. J is TRBJ2-5 and V is TRBV7-9; 7 bases line up with TRBD2. The specimen sequenced was peripheral blood or thyroid tissue (not recorded which). DNA of the CDR3: TGTGCCAGCGGGGAGAGCGGGGATTGGGGAGAGACCCAGTACTTC. Its protein product is CASGESGDWGETQYF.